The following is a T cell receptor beta chain sequence with its context. Its specificity is not known. One junction end disagrees with the germline gene, perhaps due to a read error. This sample was taken from a study of cytomegalovirus exposure and HLA in healthy donors. Study results and limitations: Despite most TCR sequences being rare, some public TCRs occurred in many donors. Earlier results showed most TCR beta V segments being productive about 90% or about 30% of the time. Relative to the approximately 700-donor mean, N-insertions were reportedly fewer in an Asian-associated ancestry cluster in a later analysis.

PCR was performed using 60 Vbeta and 13 Jbeta primers. Profiling relied on immunoSEQ multiplex PCR, and the TCRdb table lists in-frame clones only, not all of them. The sample shows some 140,000 clones, approximately 80% of them seen only once. Germline V gene data show CDR1 as LNHNV and CDR2 as YYDKDF (reference sequence). This CDR3 is 10 amino acids long. The V and J genes are TRBV15 and TRBJ2-7; D unclear. This TCR came from a man aged 25 to 40 in good health and CMV-seronegative. The sample was PBMCs. As DNA, the CDR3 is TGTGCCACCAGCAGCCCCTCCTACGGTTTC. It translates to CATSSPSYGF.